The 28 T cell receptor beta chains below were found in one sample sequenced in a study of T cells in narcolepsy. Clones were sequenced by immunoSEQ multiplex PCR, and TCRdb holds only the in-frame ones, with some missing. The table has 30,000 to 40,000 clones, around 83% seen once. The sample consisted of CD45RA- memory CD4+ T cells from PBMCs. Every receptor here comes from a human donor with narcolepsy.

This clone was counted only a few times. Written as DNA, the CDR3 is TGTGCCAGCAGCTTACAGCGGGGGGGTGTTGAAGAGACCCAGTACTTC. This translates into CASSLQRGGVEETQYF. The chain uses TRBV7-2 and TRBJ2-5, with 10 bases lining up with TRBD2. Looked up from germline, CDR1 is SGHTA and CDR2 is FQGNSA. The CDR3 covers 16 residues. The V gene end was trimmed by 2 bases and the J gene end by 3 bases; junction bases not matched to a gene: 6.

The chain uses TRBV6-4 and TRBJ1-2; possibly TRBD1 for D (6 bases). CDR1 is MRHNA, CDR2 SNTAGT, per germline. The CDR3 sequence is 14 residues long. Between the trimmed V and J ends, which lost 0 bases and 8 bases, there was a span of 13 bases. The CDR3 is CASSDSGGQEGYTF. The CDR3 DNA reads TGTGCCAGCAGTGACTCTGGGGGCCAGGAAGGCTACACCTTC.

The chain is built from TRBV5-6 and TRBJ1-3, with D possibly TRBD1 on 5 matching bases. V lost 4 bases and J lost 0, with 20 bases in between. The germline CDR1 and CDR2 sequences are SGHDT and YYEEEE. This CDR3 is 18 amino acids long. The CDR3 region is CASSPISGTEISGNTIYF. The CDR3 DNA reads TGTGCCAGCAGCCCTATCTCCGGGACGGAGATCTCTGGAAACACCATATATTTT.

The J gene is TRBJ1-2, the V gene TRBV10-1; D ambiguous. CDR1 WNHNN and CDR2 SYGVQD come from the germline V gene (reference sequence). The CDR3 extends over 16 amino acids. Trimming removed 4 bases from V and 4 bases from J, with 19 bases in between. The CDR3 spells CASSVIGRSETYGYTF. The CDR3 region has the DNA TGCGCCAGCAGTGTTATTGGAAGATCCGAGACCTATGGCTACACCTTC.

The J gene is TRBJ2-5, the V gene TRBV2; D is ambiguous. The V gene lost 10 bases and the J gene lost 6 bases, with 21 bases spanning the gap. Germline V lookup: CDR1 SNHLY, CDR2 FYNNEI. The CDR3 consists of 14 residues. The CDR3 DNA reads as TGTGCCATGCACGACGCGACCCCTTCTAAGACCCAGTACTTC. Residues: CAMHDATPSKTQYF.

The rearrangement links TRBV30 to TRBJ2-5; D is perhaps TRBD1 (6 bases). CDR1 and CDR2 (germline): GTSNPN, SVGIG (reference sequence). The CDR3 loop spans 14 amino acids. The germline V and J ends were trimmed by 3 bases and 7 bases, with 18 bases remaining between them. CDR3 region: CAWSATGSSGTQYF. CDR3 DNA sequence: TGTGCCTGGAGCGCAACAGGGTCCTCAGGGACCCAGTACTTC.

Judged by abundance, this clone is large (0.1 to 1%). This rearrangement joins TRBV27 to TRBJ1-3; D is possibly TRBD1 (5 bases). Trimming left V 10 bases short and J 0 bases short, with 13 bases between. Germline assignment: CDR1 MNHEY and CDR2 SMNVEV (reference sequence). The CDR3 has 14 amino acids. The CDR3 DNA reads as TGTGCCACCAAACAGGCCCTCTCTGGAAACACCATATATTTT. Amino acids: CATKQALSGNTIYF.

This clone was seen a single time. V usage is TRBV7-8 and J usage is TRBJ1-1, with D perhaps TRBD1 (6 bases). Looked up from germline, CDR1 is SGHVS and CDR2 is FQNEAQ. This CDR3 has 16 amino acids. Trimming took off 5 bases at V and 3 bases at J, with 19 bases between the two ends. The CDR3: CASSRKHRDEDTEAFF. DNA of the CDR3: TGTGCCAGCAGCCGCAAACACAGGGACGAGGACACTGAAGCTTTCTTT.

The gene calls are TRBV7-8 and TRBJ2-3, with 16 bases lining up with TRBD2. The germline V gene has CDR1 SGHVS and CDR2 FQNEAQ. V lost 2 bases, J lost 8 bases, and 7 bases stayed unmatched. This CDR3 is 17 amino acids long. CDR3 residues: CASSLMGTSGGVATQYF. As DNA, the CDR3 is TGTGCCAGCAGCTTAATGGGGACTAGCGGGGGGGTGGCTACGCAGTATTTT.

This clone was observed a few times. The rearrangement joins TRBV7-6 to TRBJ2-7; 11 nucleotides line up with TRBD1. In germline, CDR1 is SGHVS, CDR2 FNYEAQ. V gave up 9 bases and J gave up 0 bases; unmatched junction bases: 4. This CDR3 has 14 residues. The CDR3 DNA reads TGTGCCAGTGGACAGGGGGCGAGCTCCTACGAGCAGTACTTC. Residues: CASGQGASSYEQYF.

The chain joins TRBV6-1 to TRBJ1-5; D not resolved. V was cut by 2 bases and J by 0 bases, with 8 bases left in between. The germline V gene has CDR1 MNHNS and CDR2 SASEGT. The CDR3 spans 15 residues. For the CDR3, the DNA is TGTGCCAGCAGTGAAAAACGGGTTAGCAATCAGCCCCAGCATTTT. It specifies CASSEKRVSNQPQHF.

The V call is TRBV6-6, the J call TRBJ1-2; D is uncertain. This CDR3 comprises 14 residues. CDR1 is MNHNY and CDR2 is SVGAGI in the germline V gene (reference sequence). V lost 0 bases and J 0 bases, leaving 5 bases between the germline ends. The CDR3 DNA follows: TGTGCCAGCAGTTACTCGGGAACTAACTATGGCTACACCTTC. This encodes CASSYSGTNYGYTF.

The chain recombines TRBV27 with TRBJ2-3; D is undetermined. V lost 5 bases to trimming and J lost 7 bases, with 13 bases between them. From germline, CDR1 is MNHEY and CDR2 SMNVEV (reference sequence). CDR3 size: 13 residues. The CDR3 DNA reads as TGTGCCAGCAGTCGCAGGAATGATTATACGCAGTATTTT. This gives the protein CASSRRNDYTQYF.

The V call is TRBV18, the J call TRBJ2-5; D perhaps matches TRBD2 (5 bases). Trimming left V 1 base short and J 4 bases short, with 10 bases between. CDR1 is KGHSH, CDR2 LQKENI, per germline. The CDR3 runs to 14 residues. The CDR3 DNA follows: TGTGCCAGCTCACCACTCGGGGTTGGAGAGACCCAGTACTTC. This sequence encodes CASSPLGVGETQYF. Filled out from reference TRBV18 and TRBJ2-5, the complete variable domain reads NAGVMQNPRHLVRRRGQEARLRCSPMKGHSHVYWYRQLPEEGLKFMVYLQKENIIDESGMPKERFSAEFPKEGPSILRIQQVVRGDSAAYFCASSPLGVGETQYFGPGTRLLVL.

The V and J genes are TRBV5-6 and TRBJ1-1; tentative D call: TRBD1 (5 bases). The CDR3 is 11 residues long. Between the trimmed V and J ends, which lost 3 bases and 6 bases, there was a span of 6 bases. CDR1 and CDR2 (germline): SGHDT, YYEEEE. The CDR3, as DNA: TGTGCCAGCAGCTCACAGGCTGAAGCTTTCTTT. Translated: CASSSQAEAFF. The entire variable domain, with the rest obtained from reference TRBV5-6 and TRBJ1-1, is as follows: DAGVTQSPTHLIKTRGQQVTLRCSPKSGHDTVSWYQQALGQGPQFIFQYYEEEERQRGNFPDRFSGHQFPNYSSELNVNALLLGDSALYLCASSSQAEAFFGQGTRLTVV.

In DNA, the CDR3 is TGTGCCAGCAGCAGACAGGGCCAAGAGACCCAGTACTTC. This gives the protein CASSRQGQETQYF. The rearrangement uses TRBV5-6 and TRBJ2-5; 7 positions agree with TRBD1. V lost 4 bases to trimming and J lost 1 base; unmatched junction nucleotides: 1. Germline V gene data show CDR1 as SGHDT and CDR2 as YYEEEE. The CDR3 has 13 amino acids. The entire variable domain, with the rest obtained from reference TRBV5-6 and TRBJ2-5, is as follows: DAGVTQSPTHLIKTRGQQVTLRCSPKSGHDTVSWYQQALGQGPQFIFQYYEEEERQRGNFPDRFSGHQFPNYSSELNVNALLLGDSALYLCASSRQGQETQYFGPGTRLLVL.

A single count supports this clone. The chain has TRBV18 and TRBJ2-2; D uncertain. The CDR3 sequence is 15 residues long. V was cut by 1 base and J by 3 bases, with 9 bases left in between. CDR1 and CDR2 (germline): KGHSH, LQKENI. The CDR3 region is CASSPRAPDTGELFF. The DNA of the CDR3 is TGTGCCAGCTCACCACGCGCCCCGGACACCGGGGAGCTGTTTTTT.

The table lists this clone with a few counts. The J gene is TRBJ1-6, the V gene TRBV6-1; TRBD1 aligns across 11 bases. Germline V lookup: CDR1 MNHNS, CDR2 SASEGT. Trimming at V came to 2 bases and at J to 7 bases, leaving 7 bases not matched to a gene. CDR3 length: 17 amino acids. The CDR3 bases are TGTGCCAGCAGTGAAAGCCGGACAGGGGGCGGAAATTCACCCCTCCACTTT. Its translation is CASSESRTGGGNSPLHF.

The chain links TRBV10-3 to TRBJ2-7; tentatively, D is TRBD1 or TRBD2 (5 bases each). This CDR3 has 12 residues. The V and J ends lost 4 bases and 7 bases respectively, with 11 bases between them. Germline CDR1 reads ENHRY; CDR2 reads SYGVKD. The CDR3 spells CAISGLGEEQYF. Here the CDR3 DNA reads TGTGCCATCAGTGGATTGGGGGAGGAGCAGTACTTC.

The chain is built from TRBV7-8 and TRBJ1-1, with 7 bases that match TRBD1. The CDR3 runs to 14 residues. V dropped 4 bases and J dropped 0; count of bases not matched to a gene: 2. Looked up from germline, CDR1 is SGHVS and CDR2 is FQNEAQ. CDR3 amino acids: CASSSGQLNTEAFF. CDR3 bases: TGTGCCAGCAGCTCGGGACAGCTGAACACTGAAGCTTTCTTT.

V is TRBV5-4 and J is TRBJ1-2; D gene unclear. Looked up from germline, CDR1 is SGHNT and CDR2 is YYREEE (reference sequence). The CDR3 is 13 amino acids. Trimming took 0 bases from V and 0 from J, leaving 3 bases between them. The CDR3 loop reads CASSLETNYGYTF. The CDR3 region has the DNA TGTGCCAGCAGCTTGGAGACTAACTATGGCTACACCTTC. Variable domain in full (rest from reference TRBV5-4 and TRBJ1-2): ETGVTQSPTHLIKTRGQQVTLRCSSQSGHNTVSWYQQALGQGPQFIFQYYREEENGRGNFPPRFSGLQFPNYSSELNVNALELDDSALYLCASSLETNYGYTFGSGTRLTVV.

V is TRBV7-3 and J is TRBJ2-1; a possible D gene is TRBD2 (5 bases). This CDR3 has 14 amino acids. Between the trimmed V and J ends, which lost 7 bases and 0 bases, there was a span of 10 bases. Germline V gene sequence: CDR1 SGHTA, CDR2 FQGTGA. This chain's CDR3 is CASKKTSSYNEQFF. CDR3 bases: TGTGCCAGCAAGAAAACTAGCTCCTACAATGAGCAGTTCTTC.

The J gene is TRBJ2-5, the V gene TRBV20-1; D is undetermined. Trimming took 1 base from V and 5 from J, leaving 5 bases between them. CDR1 DFQATT and CDR2 SNEGSKA come from the germline V gene (reference sequence). There are 11 residues in the CDR3. CDR3 nucleotide sequence: TGCAGTGCTAGAGTCAGTGAGACCCAGTACTTC. Protein: CSARVSETQYF.

The rearrangement uses TRBV19 and TRBJ1-2; a possible D gene is TRBD1 (6 bases). Trimming stripped 6 bases from V and 3 bases from J, with 11 bases between. The CDR3 loop spans 13 amino acids. From germline, CDR1 is LNHDA and CDR2 SQIVND (reference sequence). CDR3 region: CASRGQLDYGYTF. As DNA, the CDR3 is TGTGCCAGTAGAGGACAGTTAGACTATGGCTACACCTTC.

The chain carries TRBV6-5 and TRBJ2-2, with a possible D match to TRBD2 (7 bases). Germline assignment: CDR1 MNHEY and CDR2 SVGAGI. V lost 4 bases, J lost 4 bases, and 16 bases lay in between. The CDR3 spans 16 residues. The CDR3 DNA follows: TGTGCCAGCAGTTCCCCCACGGGGGGCATCACCGGGGAGCTGTTTTTT. It translates to CASSSPTGGITGELFF.

The V call is TRBV19, the J call TRBJ1-5; 8 nucleotides line up with TRBD1. There are 16 residues in the CDR3. With 2 bases clipped from V and 7 bases from J, the junction kept 10 bases outside the gene matches. CDR1 is LNHDA, CDR2 SQIVND, per germline (reference sequence). Here the CDR3 DNA reads TGTGCCAGTAGTATAATGGGGCAGGGGGCAGGACAGCCCCAGCATTTT. It specifies CASSIMGQGAGQPQHF.

The rearrangement joins TRBV5-5 to TRBJ1-4, with 10 bases lining up with TRBD1. The CDR3 runs to 14 residues. Germline CDR1 is SGHKS and CDR2 is YYEKEE (reference sequence). V trimming: 2 bases; J trimming: 6 bases; junction bases outside the gene matches: 1. The CDR3 region is CASSLGTGDEKLFF. In DNA form, the CDR3 reads TGTGCCAGCAGCTTAGGGACAGGGGATGAAAAACTGTTTTTT.

This clone was seen just once. The chain couples TRBV6-1 to TRBJ2-5; D tentatively reads TRBD1 or TRBD2 (5 bases each). Germline V CDR1 and CDR2: MNHNS, SASEGT. CDR3 length: 16 amino acids. The V and J ends lost 4 bases and 5 bases respectively, with 20 bases between them. DNA for the CDR3: TGTGCCAGCAGTGCCTTCCTCATAGGGGACGGGGAGACCCAGTACTTC. Translating it yields CASSAFLIGDGETQYF.